The rows below give T cell receptor beta chains drawn from one sample of a study of cytomegalovirus exposure and HLA in healthy donors. Profiling relied on immunoSEQ multiplex PCR, and the TCRdb table lists in-frame clones only, not all of them. The table includes some 150,000 clones, roughly 79% detected once. What was sequenced was PBMCs. These receptors all stem from a middle-aged woman in good health and CMV-seropositive. CDR3s include the opening cysteine and the closing phenylalanine or tryptophan. The order of the fields is V gene, CDR3 length, J gene, D gene, clone size, CDR3 DNA, CDR3 protein. The D gene is left open where the match is weak. Not every row has a clone size; where given, it reads once, few, many or a size class.

>TRBV30|14|TRBJ2-7|TRBD2|-
TGTGCCTGGAAAAAAGCGGGGAGTTCCTACGAGCAGTACTTC
CAWKKAGSSYEQYF
>TRBV9|15|TRBJ2-3|-|-
TGTGCCAGCAGCCCCCACGCGGGAAGAGGAGATACGCAGTATTTT
CASSPHAGRGDTQYF
>TRBV9|15|TRBJ2-1|-|-
TGTGCCAGCAGCGTGGTGGGGAGCTCCTACAATGAGCAGTTCTTC
CASSVVGSSYNEQFF
>TRBV28|16|TRBJ1-2|-|-
TGTGCCAGCAGCGGGGATACTACCTCTCGCCGCTATGGCTACACCTTC
CASSGDTTSRRYGYTF
>TRBV6-1|12|TRBJ1-5|-|-
TGTGCCAGCAGTGAATACAATCAGCCCCAGCATTTT
CASSEYNQPQHF
>TRBV5-4|14|TRBJ1-3|-|-
TGTGCCAGCAGCCCAGGTTACTCTGGAAACACCATATATTTT
CASSPGYSGNTIYF
>TRBV6-5|13|TRBJ1-2|-|-
TGTGCCAGCAGTACTACAGGGTGGGGTGGCTACACCTTC
CASSTTGWGGYTF
>TRBV6-5|13|TRBJ1-1|-|once
TGTGCCAGCAGTTACTCGATCGGAGGAGAAGCTTTCTTT
CASSYSIGGEAFF
>TRBV28|12|TRBJ1-3|-|-
TGTGCCAGCAGTCTCGTTGGAAACACCATATATTTT
CASSLVGNTIYF
>TRBV6-5|15|TRBJ1-2|TRBD1|-
TGTGCCAGCAGTTACGGATCGACAGGGGGCTATGGCTACACCTTC
CASSYGSTGGYGYTF
>TRBV6-1|16|TRBJ2-5|TRBD2|-
TGTGCCAGCAGTGTCCAACTAGCGGGGGGGGCAGAGACCCAGTACTTC
CASSVQLAGGAETQYF
>TRBV19|15|TRBJ2-5|-|-
TGTGCCAGTAGTACCTGGGGGGGGGCCCGGGAGACCCAGTACTTC
CASSTWGGARETQYF
>TRBV28|15|TRBJ2-7|TRBD1|-
TGTGCCAGCGCCCCTAGCCGGGACAGGGGCTACGAGCAGTACTTC
CASAPSRDRGYEQYF
>TRBV7-9|11|TRBJ2-1|-|-
TGTGCCAGCAGCTTAGTTATTGAGCAGTTCTTC
CASSLVIEQFF
>TRBV10-3|15|TRBJ2-7|TRBD2|-
TGTGCCATCAGTGAAATGGGACTAGCCCCCCTCGAGCAGTACTTC
CAISEMGLAPLEQYF
>TRBV19|14|TRBJ1-4|-|-
TGTGCCAGTAGTCTGACAGCAACTAATGAAAAACTGTTTTTT
CASSLTATNEKLFF
>TRBV7-9|13|TRBJ2-7|-|-
TGTTCCAGCAGCTTAGGCCAGGGGAGCGAGCAGTACTTC
CSSSLGQGSEQYF
>TRBV30|15|TRBJ1-1|-|few
TGTGCCTGGAGTCCCCGATTAACAGTAAACACTGAAGCTTTCTTT
CAWSPRLTVNTEAFF
>TRBV7-9|13|TRBJ1-4|-|-
TGTGCCAGCAGCCTAATTAGTGCGGAAAAACTGTTTTTT
CASSLISAEKLFF
>TRBV28|13|TRBJ1-2|TRBD1|-
TGTGCCAGCAGACCAACAGGGGACTATGGCTACACCTTC
CASRPTGDYGYTF
>TRBV25-1|14|TRBJ2-5|-|once
TGTGCCAGCAGTGATGGGACAAATCAAGAGACCCAGTACTTC
CASSDGTNQETQYF
>TRBV6-5|13|TRBJ1-2|TRBD1|once
TGTGCCAGCAGTTTTGCAGGGGGCAATGGCTACACCTTC
CASSFAGGNGYTF